One T cell receptor (beta chain) is described in this entry. Germline V CDR1 and CDR2: SEHNR, FQNEAQ (reference sequence). Trimming cost V 3 bases and J 6 bases; bases outside gene matches: 5. The CDR3 sequence is 15 residues long. Documented treatment: over 15 received Ad26.COV2.S at low or high dose, single or two shots; about 5 received placebo; per-sample allocation not given. Specimens were obtained on day 63 following the first vaccine or placebo injection. This record comes from a study of Ad26.COV2.S vaccination and SARS-CoV-2 variants. Assay used: immunoSEQ multiplex PCR; TCRdb lists only in-frame clones, some missing. The sample carries about 400,000 clones, roughly 90% recorded once.

The chain joins TRBV7-9 to TRBJ1-2, with 12 positions matching TRBD1. This specimen consisted of peripheral blood, obtained in a trial of Ad26.COV2.S vaccine versus placebo. This sequence originates from a person between 18 and 65 years old who received the Ad26.COV2.S COVID-19 vaccine or a placebo. The CDR3 reads CASSLTGTGGHGYTF. The CDR3 DNA reads as TGTGCCAGCAGCTTGACCGGGACAGGGGGCCATGGCTACACCTTC.